This TCR beta chain was profiled in a study of T cell responses to AZD1222 COVID-19 vaccine. Analysis merged second doses at about 4 or about 12 weeks. Data came from immunoSEQ multiplex PCR; TCRdb stores just in-frame clones and leaves some out. The sample carries about 140,000 clones, more than 85% recorded once. Overall study results and limits: The study identified only five to seven AZD1222 recipients as seropositive at baseline. Increased Spike-specific TCR breadth and depth were observed after two AZD1222 doses. The donor cohort was predominantly white British with a female majority, and clonal diversity may have been underestimated.

Points on this clone: Its target is unknown.

The CDR3 contains 14 residues. V lost 0 bases to trimming and J lost 5 bases; unmatched junction nucleotides: 3. Germline-derived CDR1 and CDR2 are MNHEY and SVGAGI. The sequence was obtained from an adult who received the AZD1222 COVID-19 vaccine. The starting material was peripheral blood, obtained 28 days after the second AZD1222 dose. This chain uses TRBV6-5 with TRBJ2-7; 8 nucleotides agree with TRBD2. The CDR3 loop is CASSYSLAVDEQYF. The CDR3 region has the DNA TGTGCCAGCAGTTACTCACTAGCGGTCGACGAGCAGTACTTC.